Listed below are T cell receptor beta chains from one sample, sequenced in a study of Ad26.COV2.S vaccination and SARS-CoV-2 variants. Method: immunoSEQ multiplex PCR; TCRdb's copy keeps in-frame clones and lacks some. Here the sample spans about 400,000 clones, around 89% being singletons. The sample was peripheral blood, taken in a trial of Ad26.COV2.S vaccine versus placebo. These receptors originate from a person aged 18-65 years who received the Ad26.COV2.S COVID-19 vaccine or a placebo. The CDR3 runs from the conserved cysteine through the conserved F or W. The D gene is left open where the match is weak. Expanded clones get a size class; other rows say once, few or many, or leave the size out.

clone_size	v_call	d_call	j_call	cdr3_nt	cdr3_aa
many	TRBV6-1	TRBD2	TRBJ2-2	TGTGCCAGCAGTGACAGCGGGAGGGCCACCGGGGAGCTGTTTTTT	CASSDSGRATGELFF
.	TRBV28	.	TRBJ1-5	TGTGCCAGCAGTTTATTGCGTAGCAATCAGCCCCAGCATTTT	CASSLLRSNQPQHF
.	TRBV4-1	TRBD2	TRBJ2-1	TGCGCCAGCAGCCAAGATCACGGGAGGGCCGATGAGCAGTTCTTC	CASSQDHGRADEQFF
.	TRBV6-4	TRBD2	TRBJ2-1	TGTGCCAGCAGTGACGGCGCGGGAGGTGAGGATGAGCAGTTCTTC	CASSDGAGGEDEQFF
.	TRBV6-1	.	TRBJ1-1	TGTGCCAGCAGTGAAATGGCAGGGAACGGTGGGCGAACTGAAGCTTTCTTT	CASSEMAGNGGRTEAFF
.	TRBV4-1	TRBD2	TRBJ2-3	TGCGCCAGCAGCCTAAGGACTAGCGGTTACACAGATACGCAGTATTTT	CASSLRTSGYTDTQYF
few	TRBV7-9	.	TRBJ2-1	TGTGCCAGCAGCTTAGGAGTTACGGGCGATGAGCAGTTCTTC	CASSLGVTGDEQFF
.	TRBV24-1	.	TRBJ1-4	TGTGCCACCAGGGACGAGAATGAAAAACTGTTTTTT	CATRDENEKLFF
.	TRBV5-1	.	TRBJ2-5	TGCGCCAGCAGCTTTGGAGGGACGGGTGGGGAGACCCAGTACTTC	CASSFGGTGGETQYF
.	TRBV11-2	TRBD2	TRBJ2-3	TGTGCCAGCAGCCGTCGGGTAGCGGGAAGCACAGATACGCAGTATTTT	CASSRRVAGSTDTQYF
.	TRBV19	.	TRBJ1-6	TGTGCCAGTAGAAGTGGGAGCTCCTATAATTCACCCCTCCACTTT	CASRSGSSYNSPLHF
.	TRBV21-1	.	TRBJ2-1	TGTGCCAGCAGCAAAGGACAGGCCCACCCCTACAATGAGCAGTTCTTC	CASSKGQAHPYNEQFF
.	TRBV30	.	TRBJ1-1	TGTGCCTGGATTCTAACAGGAGATGCTTTCTTT	CAWILTGDAFF
.	TRBV25-1	.	TRBJ2-2	TGTGCCAGCAGTGGGTATAGCGAGAACACCGGGGAGCTGTTTTTT	CASSGYSENTGELFF
once	TRBV5-6	.	TRBJ1-2	TGTGCCAGCAGCTCGACCAGGGGACCCTATGGCTACACCTTC	CASSSTRGPYGYTF
.	TRBV10-1	TRBD1	TRBJ2-5	TGCGCCACGCAGGGGGCTATCCAAGAGACCCAGTACTTC	CATQGAIQETQYF
many	TRBV6-2/TRBV6-3	.	TRBJ2-6	TGTGCCAGCAGTTACAAGGGCTCTGGGGCCAACGTCCTGACTTTC	CASSYKGSGANVLTF
.	TRBV6-5	.	TRBJ2-7	TGTGCCAGCACCTCGGCCCCCGATAAGCAGCAGTACTTC	CASTSAPDKQQYF
once	TRBV6-6	.	TRBJ1-5	TGTGCCAGCCGGGACGACAATCAGCCCCAGCATTTT	CASRDDNQPQHF
.	TRBV5-1	.	TRBJ2-6	TGCGCCAGCAGCTTTAGCCCTTTGAGCTCTGGGGCCAACGTCCTGACTTTC	CASSFSPLSSGANVLTF
once	TRBV7-2	TRBD1	TRBJ2-2	TGTGCCAGCAGCGTTCCGGGACAGGGGAACACCGGGGAGCTGTTTTTT	CASSVPGQGNTGELFF
.	TRBV5-4	.	TRBJ2-2	TGTGCCAGCAGCTTGAACACCGGGGAGCTGTTTTTT	CASSLNTGELFF
.	TRBV27	TRBD1	TRBJ1-5	TGTGCCAGCAGTTCGACAGGGAGGGGTCAGCCCCAGCATTTT	CASSSTGRGQPQHF
.	TRBV28	.	TRBJ2-4	TGTGCCAGCAGTCCTCCGGGATTTGGCATTCAGTACTTC	CASSPPGFGIQYF
.	TRBV6-2/TRBV6-3	TRBD2	TRBJ2-7	TGTGCCAGCAGTTCCCCGGGACTAGCGGGAGGCTACGAGCAGTACTTC	CASSSPGLAGGYEQYF
.	TRBV7-2	TRBD2	TRBJ2-3	TGTGCCAGCAGCTCCTCTCGGGCGGGAGTTAGGGATACGCAGTATTTT	CASSSSRAGVRDTQYF
.	TRBV10-2	.	TRBJ2-7	TGCGCCAGCAGTGCTGCCTTATACTCCTACGAGCAGTACTTC	CASSAALYSYEQYF
once	TRBV9	.	TRBJ2-2	TGTGCCAGCAGCCCAATAACGAACACCGGGGAGCTGTTTTTT	CASSPITNTGELFF
.	TRBV14	.	TRBJ2-1	TGTGCCAGCAGCCAAGATCCGGGGCCGGTAGATGAGCAGTTCTTC	CASSQDPGPVDEQFF
.	TRBV4-1	TRBD1	TRBJ2-3	TGCGCCAGCAGCCAAGAAGCGGGACAGGGGAGCACAGATACGCAGTATTTT	CASSQEAGQGSTDTQYF
.	TRBV6-5	TRBD1	TRBJ2-3	TGTGCCAGCAGCCATGACAGGGGCACAGATACGCAGTATTTT	CASSHDRGTDTQYF
.	TRBV5-4	.	TRBJ1-3	TGTGCCAGCAGCCCGGACGGGGACTCTGGAAACACCATATATTTT	CASSPDGDSGNTIYF
.	TRBV4-1	.	TRBJ2-5	TGCGCCAGCAGCCAAGCTAGGGGTCAAGAGACCCAGTACTTC	CASSQARGQETQYF
.	TRBV18	TRBD1	TRBJ1-6	TGTGCCAGCTCTCAGGGGGTTAATTCACCCCTCCACTTT	CASSQGVNSPLHF
.	TRBV30	TRBD2	TRBJ2-3	TGTGCCTGGAACGGAGCGGGAGATACAGATACGCAGTATTTT	CAWNGAGDTDTQYF
.	TRBV15	.	TRBJ1-2	TGTGCCACCAGCACACAGGGTTATGGCTACACCTTC	CATSTQGYGYTF
.	TRBV6-5	TRBD1	TRBJ2-7	TGTGCCAGCAGTTACCTCCCGGGACAGGGTGACTACGAGCAGTACTTC	CASSYLPGQGDYEQYF
.	TRBV5-1	.	TRBJ1-1	TGCGCCAGCAGCTGGGGTAGACGGAACACTGAAGCTTTCTTT	CASSWGRRNTEAFF
.	TRBV19	.	TRBJ2-7	TGTGCCAGTAGCATGCCCTGGCAGGAATTCTACGAGCAGTACTTC	CASSMPWQEFYEQYF
.	TRBV19	.	TRBJ2-2	TGTGCCAGTAGTAACCAAGATTGGAACACCGGGGAGCTGTTTTTT	CASSNQDWNTGELFF
.	TRBV10-3	.	TRBJ2-3	TGTGCCATCAGTCCGGGGTACACAGATACGCAGTATTTT	CAISPGYTDTQYF
.	TRBV5-1	.	TRBJ2-1	TGCGCCAGCAGTTCCGGGACTTACTCCTACAATGAGCAGTTCTTC	CASSSGTYSYNEQFF
.	TRBV19	.	TRBJ2-5	TGTGCCAGTAGTATAGGAGGAGGGACCGAGACCCAGTACTTC	CASSIGGGTETQYF
.	TRBV6-5	.	TRBJ2-7	TGTGCCAGCAGTTACTCACCGGAATACGAGCAGTACTTC	CASSYSPEYEQYF
.	TRBV7-8	TRBD1	TRBJ2-5	TGTGCCAGCAGCTTAGGAACAGGGGTAGAGACCCAGTACTTC	CASSLGTGVETQYF
.	TRBV18	.	TRBJ1-2	TGTGCCAGCTCACCCCGATTCTTC	CASSPRFF
.	TRBV21-1	.	TRBJ2-7	TGTGCCAGCAGGGGAAGGTGCGGCGAGCAGTACTTC	CASRGRCGEQYF
.	TRBV11-3	TRBD2	TRBJ2-2	TGTGCCAGCAGCGAACCTGGACTAGCGGGAGTTACCGGGGAGCTGTTTTTT	CASSEPGLAGVTGELFF
.	TRBV7-9	.	TRBJ1-2	TGTGCCAGCAGCTTTGCCACGGGATTCTATGGCTACACCTTC	CASSFATGFYGYTF
.	TRBV3-1/TRBV3-2	.	TRBJ2-7	TGTGCCAGCAGCCGCGGGGTAGCGAGCTCCTACGAGCAGTACTTC	CASSRGVASSYEQYF
once	TRBV12-3/TRBV12-4	.	TRBJ2-3	TGTGCCAGCAGTTTTCATACGCAGTATTTT	CASSFHTQYF
.	TRBV19	.	TRBJ2-6	TGTGCCAGTAGTATCGCGGGAGGGGCCAACGTCCTGACTTTC	CASSIAGGANVLTF
.	TRBV5-1	TRBD2	TRBJ2-3	TGCGCCAGTATCGCGGGAAGCGGGGGGGATACGCAGTATTTT	CASIAGSGGDTQYF